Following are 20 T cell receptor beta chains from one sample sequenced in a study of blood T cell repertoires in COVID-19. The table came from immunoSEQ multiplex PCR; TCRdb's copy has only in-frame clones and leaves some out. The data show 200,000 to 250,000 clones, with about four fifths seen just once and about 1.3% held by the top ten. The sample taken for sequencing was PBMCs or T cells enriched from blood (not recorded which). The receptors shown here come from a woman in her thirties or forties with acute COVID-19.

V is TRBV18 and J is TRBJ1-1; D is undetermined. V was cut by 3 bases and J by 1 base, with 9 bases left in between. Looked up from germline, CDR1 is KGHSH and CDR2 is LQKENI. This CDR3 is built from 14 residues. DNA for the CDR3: TGTGCCAGCTCACCTGCAGTTCGGAACACTGAAGCTTTCTTT. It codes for CASSPAVRNTEAFF.

The CDR3 loop reads CASSFRVDTEAFF. In DNA, the CDR3 is TGTGCCAGCAGTTTCAGGGTAGACACTGAAGCTTTCTTT. This chain connects TRBV28 to TRBJ1-1, with D possibly being TRBD1 (5 bases). Germline-derived CDR1 and CDR2 are MDHEN and SYDVKM. The CDR3 is 13 amino acids. V dropped 3 bases and J dropped 3 bases, with 8 bases sitting between them.

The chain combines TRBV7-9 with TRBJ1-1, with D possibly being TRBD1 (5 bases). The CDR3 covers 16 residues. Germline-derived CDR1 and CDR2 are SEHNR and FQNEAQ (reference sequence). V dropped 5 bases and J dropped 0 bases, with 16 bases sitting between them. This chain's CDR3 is CASSPQGTGVNTEAFF. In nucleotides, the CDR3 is TGTGCCAGCAGCCCCCAAGGGACGGGGGTGAACACTGAAGCTTTCTTT.

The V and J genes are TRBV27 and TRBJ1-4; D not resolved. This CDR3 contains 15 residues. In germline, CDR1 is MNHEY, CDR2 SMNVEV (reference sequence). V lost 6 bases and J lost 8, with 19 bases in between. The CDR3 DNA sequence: TGTGCCAGCAGAGCCGCTTCCGGACTTGGGGAAAAACTGTTTTTT. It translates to CASRAASGLGEKLFF.

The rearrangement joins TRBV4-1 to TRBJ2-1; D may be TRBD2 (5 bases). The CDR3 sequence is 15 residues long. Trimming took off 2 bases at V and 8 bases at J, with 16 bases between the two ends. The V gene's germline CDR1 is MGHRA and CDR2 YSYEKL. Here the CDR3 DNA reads TGCGCCAGCAGCCAAATCGGGAAAGTTAGGGATGAGCAGTTCTTC. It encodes CASSQIGKVRDEQFF.

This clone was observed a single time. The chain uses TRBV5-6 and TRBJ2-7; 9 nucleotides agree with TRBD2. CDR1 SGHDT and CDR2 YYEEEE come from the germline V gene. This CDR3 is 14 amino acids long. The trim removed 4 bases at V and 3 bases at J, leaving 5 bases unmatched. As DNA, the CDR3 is TGTGCCAGCAGCCCAGGACTAGCGAACTACGAGCAGTACTTC. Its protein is CASSPGLANYEQYF. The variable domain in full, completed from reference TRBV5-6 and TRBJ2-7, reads DAGVTQSPTHLIKTRGQQVTLRCSPKSGHDTVSWYQQALGQGPQFIFQYYEEEERQRGNFPDRFSGHQFPNYSSELNVNALLLGDSALYLCASSPGLANYEQYFGPGTRLTVT.

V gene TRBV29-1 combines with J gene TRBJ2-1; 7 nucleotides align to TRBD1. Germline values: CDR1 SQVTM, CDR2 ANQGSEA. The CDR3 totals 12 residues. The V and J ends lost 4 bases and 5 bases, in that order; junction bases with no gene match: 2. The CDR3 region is CSVAQGDNEQFF. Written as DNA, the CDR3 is TGCAGCGTTGCGCAGGGGGACAATGAGCAGTTCTTC.

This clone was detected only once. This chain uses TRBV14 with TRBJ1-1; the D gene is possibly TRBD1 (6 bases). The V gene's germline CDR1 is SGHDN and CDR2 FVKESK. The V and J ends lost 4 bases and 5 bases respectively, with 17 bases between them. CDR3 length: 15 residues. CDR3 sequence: CASSPYGRQGTEAFF. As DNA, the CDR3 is TGTGCCAGCAGCCCCTACGGAAGGCAGGGGACTGAAGCTTTCTTT.

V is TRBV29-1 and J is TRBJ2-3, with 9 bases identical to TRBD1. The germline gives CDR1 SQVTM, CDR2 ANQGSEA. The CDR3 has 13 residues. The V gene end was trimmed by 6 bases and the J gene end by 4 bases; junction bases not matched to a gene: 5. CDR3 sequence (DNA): TGCAGCGTCCAACAGGGGGCATCAGATACGCAGTATTTT. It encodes CSVQQGASDTQYF.

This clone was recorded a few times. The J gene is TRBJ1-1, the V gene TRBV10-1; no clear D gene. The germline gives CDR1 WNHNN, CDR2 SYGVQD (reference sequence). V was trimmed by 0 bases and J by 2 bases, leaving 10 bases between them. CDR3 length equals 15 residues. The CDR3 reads CASSESVEGNTEAFF. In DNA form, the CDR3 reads TGCGCCAGCAGTGAGTCGGTGGAGGGAAACACTGAAGCTTTCTTT.

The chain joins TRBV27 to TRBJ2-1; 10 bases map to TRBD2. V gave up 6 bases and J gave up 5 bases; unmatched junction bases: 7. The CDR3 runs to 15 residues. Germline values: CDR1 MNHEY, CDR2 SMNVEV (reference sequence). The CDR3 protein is CASRHTSGDDNEQFF. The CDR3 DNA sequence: TGTGCCAGCAGGCACACTAGCGGGGACGACAATGAGCAGTTCTTC.

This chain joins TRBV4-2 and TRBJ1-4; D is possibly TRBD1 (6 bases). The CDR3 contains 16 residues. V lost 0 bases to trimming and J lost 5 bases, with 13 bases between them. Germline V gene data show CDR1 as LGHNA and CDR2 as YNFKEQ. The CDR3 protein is CASSQDLRGLNEKLFF. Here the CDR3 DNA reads TGTGCCAGCAGCCAAGATCTCAGGGGCCTCAATGAAAAACTGTTTTTT.

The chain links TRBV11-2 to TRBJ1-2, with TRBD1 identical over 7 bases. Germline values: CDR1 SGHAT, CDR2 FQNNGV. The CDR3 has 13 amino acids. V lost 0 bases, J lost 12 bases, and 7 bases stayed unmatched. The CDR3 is CASSLEKGAPHTF. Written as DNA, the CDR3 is TGTGCCAGCAGCTTAGAGAAGGGGGCCCCACACACCTTC.

The CDR3 nucleotides read TGTGCCAGCAGCTTTCAGATCGGGCAGGGGCTACTGTATGGCTACACCTTC. Its protein product is CASSFQIGQGLLYGYTF. The rearrangement links TRBV7-2 to TRBJ1-2; the D gene is possibly TRBD1 (6 bases). CDR1 SGHTA and CDR2 FQGNSA come from the germline V gene. The V and J ends lost 3 bases and 5 bases respectively, with 22 bases between them. The CDR3 runs 17 residues.

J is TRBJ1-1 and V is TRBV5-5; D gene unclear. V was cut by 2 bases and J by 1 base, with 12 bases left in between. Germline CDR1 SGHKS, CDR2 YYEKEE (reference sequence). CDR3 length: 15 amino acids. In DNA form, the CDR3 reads TGTGCCAGCAGCTTAAAACTGGCAGGGAACACTGAAGCTTTCTTT. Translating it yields CASSLKLAGNTEAFF.

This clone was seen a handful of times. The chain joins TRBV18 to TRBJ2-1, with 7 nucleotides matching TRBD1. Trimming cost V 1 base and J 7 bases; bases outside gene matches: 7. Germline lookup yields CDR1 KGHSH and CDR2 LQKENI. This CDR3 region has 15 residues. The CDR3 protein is CASSPQTGRRNEQFF. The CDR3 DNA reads TGTGCCAGCTCACCACAGACAGGGAGACGGAATGAGCAGTTCTTC. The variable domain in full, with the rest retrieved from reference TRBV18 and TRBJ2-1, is NAGVMQNPRHLVRRRGQEARLRCSPMKGHSHVYWYRQLPEEGLKFMVYLQKENIIDESGMPKERFSAEFPKEGPSILRIQQVVRGDSAAYFCASSPQTGRRNEQFFGPGTRLTVL.

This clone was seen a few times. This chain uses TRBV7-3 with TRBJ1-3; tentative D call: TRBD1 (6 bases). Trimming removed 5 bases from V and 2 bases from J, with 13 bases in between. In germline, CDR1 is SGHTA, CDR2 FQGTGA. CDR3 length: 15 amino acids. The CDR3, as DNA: TGTGCCAGCAGCCGCACAGGGTCCCCTGGAAACACCATATATTTT. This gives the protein CASSRTGSPGNTIYF.

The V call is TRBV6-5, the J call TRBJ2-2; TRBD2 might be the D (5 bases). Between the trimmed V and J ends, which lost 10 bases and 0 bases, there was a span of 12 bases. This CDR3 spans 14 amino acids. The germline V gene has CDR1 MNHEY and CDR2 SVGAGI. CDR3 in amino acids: CATISEPNTGELFF. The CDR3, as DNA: TGTGCCACAATTAGCGAACCGAACACCGGGGAGCTGTTTTTT.

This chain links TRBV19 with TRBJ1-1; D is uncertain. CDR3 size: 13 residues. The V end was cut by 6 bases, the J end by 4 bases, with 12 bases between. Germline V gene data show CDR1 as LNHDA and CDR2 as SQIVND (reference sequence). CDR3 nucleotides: TGTGCCAGTAGCATGGACTCGGGCACTGAAGCTTTCTTT. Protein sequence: CASSMDSGTEAFF. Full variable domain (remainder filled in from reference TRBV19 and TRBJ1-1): DGGITQSPKYLFRKEGQNVTLSCEQNLNHDAMYWYRQDPGQGLRLIYYSQIVNDFQKGDIAEGYSVSREKKESFPLTVTSAQKNPTAFYLCASSMDSGTEAFFGQGTRLTVV.

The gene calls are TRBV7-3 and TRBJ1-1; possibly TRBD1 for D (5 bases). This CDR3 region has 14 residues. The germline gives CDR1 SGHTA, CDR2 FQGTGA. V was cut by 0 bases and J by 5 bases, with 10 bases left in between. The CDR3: CASSLTGEGTEAFF. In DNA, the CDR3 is TGTGCCAGCAGCTTAACGGGGGAGGGAACTGAAGCTTTCTTT.